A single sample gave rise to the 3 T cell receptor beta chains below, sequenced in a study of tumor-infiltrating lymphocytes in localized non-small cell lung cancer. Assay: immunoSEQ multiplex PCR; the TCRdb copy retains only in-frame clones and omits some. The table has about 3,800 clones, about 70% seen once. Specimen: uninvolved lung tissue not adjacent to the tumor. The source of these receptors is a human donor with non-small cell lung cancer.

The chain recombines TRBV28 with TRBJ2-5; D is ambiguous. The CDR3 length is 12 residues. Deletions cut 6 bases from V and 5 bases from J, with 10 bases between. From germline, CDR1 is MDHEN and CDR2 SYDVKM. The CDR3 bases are TGTGCCAGCAGCTCTCTATTCGAGACCCAGTACTTC. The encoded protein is CASSSLFETQYF.

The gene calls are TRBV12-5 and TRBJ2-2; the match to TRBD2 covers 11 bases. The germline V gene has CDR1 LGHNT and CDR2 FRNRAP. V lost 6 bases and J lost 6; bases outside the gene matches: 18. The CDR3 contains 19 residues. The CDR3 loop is CASGISLGGLAVGAGELFF. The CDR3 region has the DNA TGTGCTAGTGGAATATCCCTCGGGGGACTAGCGGTGGGCGCCGGGGAGCTGTTTTTT.

Written as DNA, the CDR3 is TGTGCCAGCAGCCCGGTCCCGGACAGATCTGTCACAGATACGCAGTATTTT. It translates to CASSPVPDRSVTDTQYF. V gene TRBV7-6 combines with J gene TRBJ2-3; D possibly corresponds to TRBD1 (6 bases). CDR3 length: 17 amino acids. Germline loops: CDR1 SGHVS, CDR2 FNYEAQ. Trimming stripped 5 bases from V and 2 bases from J, with 20 bases between.